Detailed here is one T cell receptor (beta chain). The germline V gene has CDR1 SQVTM and CDR2 ANQGSEA. CDR3 length equals 12 residues. V was clipped by 6 bases and J by 4 bases, with 11 bases between them. Researchers ran the PCR with 60 Vbeta and 13 Jbeta primers. Data came from immunoSEQ multiplex PCR; TCRdb stores just in-frame clones and leaves some out. The table includes about 190,000 clones, approximately 80% detected once. This sample is drawn from a study of cytomegalovirus exposure and HLA in healthy donors. Study overall: Within the Caucasian-associated ancestry cluster were 81% of the 398 genotyped donors.

Material for sequencing was PBMCs. J is TRBJ2-3 and V is TRBV29-1, with a possible D match to TRBD2 (6 bases). The sequence was obtained from a woman in her forties in good health and CMV-seronegative. The CDR3 region has the DNA TGCAGCGTCGGACTAAACGCAGATACGCAGTATTTT. Translating it yields CSVGLNADTQYF.